Following are 5 T cell receptor beta chains from one sample sequenced in a study of T cell repertoires in cytomegalovirus infection. One entry per CDR3 protein results from TCRdb running MiXCR on the reads. The sample has 150,000 to 200,000 distinct CDR3 sequences, about 21% seen once. Specimen: PBMCs. All receptors derive from a human donor in good health (CMV status not recorded). Some clones in this sample may be carry-over from other donors' samples.

The chain joins TRBV6-2 or TRBV6-3 to TRBJ1-1; D is unclear. This CDR3 comprises 15 residues. V was clipped by 2 bases and J by 3 bases, with 13 bases between them. Germline CDR1 MNHEY, CDR2 SVGEGT. CDR3 region: CASSYPGRRHTEAFF. Written as DNA, the CDR3 is TGTGCCAGCAGTTACCCCGGACGGAGGCACACTGAAGCTTTCTTT.

The chain is built from TRBV4-1 and TRBJ2-7; the match to TRBD1 covers 7 bases. Trimming took 0 bases from V and 7 from J; bases not matched to a gene: 6. CDR1 MGHRA and CDR2 YSYEKL come from the germline V gene. The CDR3 loop spans 14 amino acids. CDR3 loop: CASSQEQGGPEQYF. The CDR3 DNA follows: TGCGCCAGCAGCCAAGAACAAGGGGGCCCTGAGCAGTACTTC.

This clonotype has ten or more counts. The chain couples TRBV29-1 to TRBJ2-1; D is ambiguous. Trimming removed 4 bases from V and 6 bases from J, with 13 bases in between. The germline V gene encodes CDR1 SQVTM and CDR2 ANQGSEA. This CDR3 has 13 amino acids. The CDR3 loop is CSVVVLTGNEQFF. The CDR3 bases are TGCAGCGTTGTTGTGCTCACGGGCAATGAGCAGTTCTTC.

This clonotype turned up a few times. This sequence joins TRBV28 and TRBJ2-7; D not certain. The V gene lost 3 bases and the J gene lost 3 bases, with 9 bases spanning the gap. Germline-derived CDR1 and CDR2 are MDHEN and SYDVKM. The CDR3 runs 13 residues. In nucleotides, the CDR3 is TGTGCCAGCAGTTTCCCTCCAGGCTACGAGCAGTACTTC. Protein sequence: CASSFPPGYEQYF.

This chain uses TRBV6-6 with TRBJ2-3; the match to TRBD2 covers 9 bases. The V gene's germline CDR1 is MNHNY and CDR2 SVGAGI (reference sequence). V dropped 2 bases and J dropped 4; count of bases not matched to a gene: 10. This CDR3 has 17 amino acids. DNA of the CDR3: TGTGCCAGCAGTTACCACCCCCGAGCGGGGGGTTCAGATACGCAGTATTTT. Its translation: CASSYHPRAGGSDTQYF.